This TCR beta chain comes out of a study of cytomegalovirus exposure and HLA in healthy donors. The PCR made use of 60 Vbeta and 13 Jbeta primers. Profiled with immunoSEQ multiplex PCR; TCRdb holds only in-frame clones, not every one. The table lists 150,000 to 200,000 clones, roughly 78% of them singletons. As regards this clone: Its antigen is not known.

Study results and caveats: The authors later found most CMV-associated TCR beta chains appeared HLA-restricted.

The germline V gene has CDR1 GTSNPN and CDR2 SVGIG (reference sequence). This CDR3 is built from 13 residues. The junction had 2 bases not matched to a gene; V was cut back by 3 bases and J by 7 bases. The sequence derives from a boy aged 5 to 17 in good health and CMV-seronegative. V gene TRBV30 combines with J gene TRBJ1-4; TRBD1 agrees at 10 bases. The source material was PBMCs. CDR3 sequence reads: CAWRGTGVEKLFF. The CDR3 nucleotides are TGTGCCTGGAGAGGGACAGGGGTTGAAAAACTGTTTTTT.